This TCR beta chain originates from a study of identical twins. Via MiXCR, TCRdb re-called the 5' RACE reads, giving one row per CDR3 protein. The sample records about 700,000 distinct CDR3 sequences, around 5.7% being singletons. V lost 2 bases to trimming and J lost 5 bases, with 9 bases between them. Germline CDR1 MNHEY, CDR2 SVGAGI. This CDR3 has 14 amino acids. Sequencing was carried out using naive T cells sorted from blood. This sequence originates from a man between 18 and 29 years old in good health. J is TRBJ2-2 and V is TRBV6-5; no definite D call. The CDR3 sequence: CASSYRGLTGELFF. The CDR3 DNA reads TGTGCCAGCAGTTACCGAGGCTTAACCGGGGAGCTGTTTTTT.